Listed here are 29 T cell receptor beta chains from one sample, sequenced in a study of T-cell reconstitution after alpha-beta-depleted transplantation in children. The TCRbeta library incorporated unique molecular identifiers. TCRdb fed the PCR reads into MiXCR, producing one record per CDR3 protein. The sample holds 780,000 or so distinct CDR3 sequences, 15% to 20% seen once. The source material was PBMCs, mostly from graft donor cells, sampled 360 days after TCRalphabeta/CD19-depleted stem cell transplant. These receptor sequences come from a male patient younger than 18 who had a stem cell transplant for acute lymphoblastic leukemia, so the T cells may come from the graft donor.

This clonotype has more than one count but fewer than ten. The chain has TRBV12-3 or TRBV12-4 and TRBJ2-3, with 9 bases identical to TRBD2. Trimming cost V 6 bases and J 0 bases; bases outside gene matches: 4. The CDR3 runs to 15 residues. The CDR3 nucleotides are TGTGCCAGCAGGGCTAGCGGGACTAGCACAGATACGCAGTATTTT. Translation gives CASRASGTSTDTQYF.

The J gene is TRBJ2-7, the V gene TRBV4-1, with a weak D call TRBD1 (6 bases). The CDR3 has 13 amino acids. Trimming took 3 bases from V and 4 from J, leaving 10 bases between them. The germline V gene has CDR1 MGHRA and CDR2 YSYEKL. The CDR3 nucleotides read TGCGCCAGCAGCCACGCAGGGGAATACGAGCAGTACTTC. Protein sequence: CASSHAGEYEQYF.

This chain links TRBV20-1 with TRBJ2-5; D unresolved. The germline CDR1 and CDR2 sequences are DFQATT and SNEGSKA (reference sequence). Trimming removed 1 base from V and 1 base from J, with 7 bases in between. The CDR3 contains 13 residues. The chain's CDR3 is CSARVATQETQYF. The CDR3 coding sequence is TGCAGTGCTAGAGTGGCGACCCAAGAGACCCAGTACTTC.

CDR3 amino acids: CASSDSIGRDPVERKLFF. The CDR3, as DNA: TGTGCCAGCAGTGACTCCATAGGGAGGGACCCGGTGGAGAGAAAACTGTTTTTT. This chain connects TRBV6-4 to TRBJ1-4; D is perhaps TRBD1 (5 bases). Trimming removed 0 bases at V and 10 bases at J, with 24 bases between. The germline V gene encodes CDR1 MRHNA and CDR2 SNTAGT. This CDR3 is 18 amino acids long.

J is TRBJ2-1 and V is TRBV9; D ambiguous. This CDR3 is 13 amino acids long. V lost 2 bases and J lost 5, with 8 bases in between. The germline gives CDR1 SGDLS, CDR2 YYNGEE. The chain's CDR3 is CASSVESHNEQFF. The CDR3 region has the DNA TGTGCCAGCAGCGTTGAGAGCCACAATGAGCAGTTCTTC.

This rearrangement joins TRBV20-1 to TRBJ2-1; 11 positions match TRBD2. V was pared by 4 bases and J by 8 bases, with 7 bases of the junction left unmatched. In germline, CDR1 is DFQATT, CDR2 SNEGSKA (reference sequence). This CDR3 contains 14 residues. CDR3 coding DNA: TGCAGTGCTACTCCTAGCGGGAGGCTGGATGAGCAGTTCTTC. Amino acids: CSATPSGRLDEQFF.

This clonotype was counted between two and nine times. The CDR3: CASSLLAGEQFF. The CDR3 DNA reads TGTGCCAGCAGCCTTCTAGCGGGAGAGCAGTTCTTC. The chain recombines TRBV6-5 with TRBJ2-1; the match to TRBD2 covers 9 bases. Germline V gene lookup returns CDR1 MNHEY and CDR2 SVGAGI. The CDR3 sequence is 12 residues long. V trimming: 6 bases; J trimming: 10 bases; junction bases outside the gene matches: 4.

This clonotype was detected a few times. J is TRBJ1-2 and V is TRBV27; D unresolved. The V gene's germline CDR1 is MNHEY and CDR2 SMNVEV (reference sequence). V lost 3 bases and J 0 bases, leaving 8 bases between the germline ends. The CDR3 covers 14 residues. CDR3 DNA: TGTGCCAGCAGTTTTGGCAACCCTAACTATGGCTACACCTTC. Residues: CASSFGNPNYGYTF.

This clonotype was detected a few times. The genes are TRBV10-3 and TRBJ2-7, with D perhaps being TRBD1 or TRBD2 (5 bases each). The V end lost 7 bases, the J end lost 9 bases, and 19 bases lay between the germline ends. The CDR3 consists of 13 residues. Germline V CDR1 and CDR2: ENHRY, SYGVKD. As DNA, the CDR3 is TGTGCCATCACCTGGGACCCCTGGGCTCTGCAGTACTTC. This gives the protein CAITWDPWALQYF.

This clonotype was observed at least ten times. This chain links TRBV29-1 with TRBJ2-1; no definite D call. Germline values: CDR1 SQVTM, CDR2 ANQGSEA. The CDR3 sequence is 10 residues long. V lost 7 bases and J lost 8, with 9 bases in between. The CDR3 reads CSASRDEQFF. CDR3 DNA: TGCAGCGCAAGTAGGGATGAGCAGTTCTTC.

This clonotype has just a few counts. The chain joins TRBV10-3 to TRBJ2-3; possible D gene TRBD2, 5 bases. V was trimmed by 2 bases and J by 5 bases, leaving 17 bases between them. The CDR3 totals 16 residues. Germline loops: CDR1 ENHRY, CDR2 SYGVKD. CDR3 region: CAISEPSRPVGDTQYF. The DNA of the CDR3 is TGTGCCATCAGTGAGCCTAGCCGGCCCGTAGGAGATACGCAGTATTTT.

CDR3 DNA: TGCAGTGTTGAGGGGACTAGCGGAGCCTACAATGAGCAGTTCTTC. It is translated as CSVEGTSGAYNEQFF. This chain connects TRBV20-1 to TRBJ2-1; the match to TRBD2 covers 11 bases. Germline-derived CDR1 and CDR2 are DFQATT and SNEGSKA (reference sequence). The CDR3 is made up of 15 amino acids. Trimming at V came to 7 bases and at J to 2 bases, leaving 7 bases not matched to a gene.

This clonotype showed up just a few times. The gene calls are TRBV6-1 and TRBJ1-4; D might be TRBD1 (5 bases). Germline V CDR1 and CDR2: MNHNS, SASEGT. This CDR3 has 13 residues. Trimming took off 5 bases at V and 10 bases at J, with 14 bases between the two ends. CDR3 sequence: CASSTPTGGKLFF. CDR3 in DNA: TGTGCCAGCAGTACGCCGACGGGGGGAAAACTGTTTTTT.

The rearrangement links TRBV10-3 to TRBJ2-1; 8 bases fit TRBD2. Germline V gene data show CDR1 as ENHRY and CDR2 as SYGVKD. After removal of 6 bases from V and 6 bases from J, the junction contained 7 bases not matched to a gene. The CDR3 totals 14 residues. CDR3 nucleotide sequence: TGTGCCATCAGCCTTAGCGGGAAGAGCAATGAGCAGTTCTTC. Translating it yields CAISLSGKSNEQFF.

The chain links TRBV27 to TRBJ2-5; possible D gene TRBD1, 5 bases. This CDR3 is 14 amino acids long. From germline, CDR1 is MNHEY and CDR2 SMNVEV (reference sequence). V lost 7 bases to trimming and J lost 4 bases, with 16 bases between them. CDR3 nucleotide sequence: TGTGCCAGCACCCGTCAGGGCCCCACAGAGACCCAGTACTTC. Its translation is CASTRQGPTETQYF.

This clonotype was recorded a few times. The rearrangement links TRBV5-1 to TRBJ2-1, with TRBD1 identical over 7 bases. Germline trimming cut 4 bases from V and 7 bases from J; bases unmatched to any gene: 8. This CDR3 is 14 amino acids long. Germline loops: CDR1 SGHRS, CDR2 YFSETQ. CDR3 DNA: TGCGCCAGCAGCCTGACAGGGCATTTAAATGAGCAGTTCTTC. It yields the protein CASSLTGHLNEQFF.

V gene TRBV5-1 combines with J gene TRBJ2-3; D is unclear. Trimming took 0 bases from V and 8 from J, leaving 13 bases between them. CDR1 is SGHRS, CDR2 YFSETQ, per germline. This CDR3 comprises 14 residues. CDR3 amino acids: CASSLVRKTTTQYF. CDR3 nucleotide sequence: TGCGCCAGCAGCTTGGTCCGGAAGACAACTACGCAGTATTTT.

This clonotype was recorded many times. The CDR3 DNA sequence: TGCAGTGCTAGGATCTTCTACGAGCAGTACTTC. Translating gives CSARIFYEQYF. The rearrangement uses TRBV20-1 and TRBJ2-7; D is uncertain. With 3 bases removed from V and 3 bases from J, the gap between germline ends came to 6 bases. Germline-derived CDR1 and CDR2 are DFQATT and SNEGSKA (reference sequence). The CDR3 spans 11 residues.

The chain employs TRBV28 and TRBJ1-6; no clear D. The CDR3 covers 15 residues. Germline V gives CDR1 MDHEN, CDR2 SYDVKM. V shed 5 bases and J shed 4 bases, with 12 bases lying between them. The CDR3 nucleotides are TGTGCCAGCAGTGAAGGACGGCTATATAATTCACCCCTCCACTTT. This translates into CASSEGRLYNSPLHF.

This clonotype was detected only a few times. J is TRBJ2-5 and V is TRBV20-1, with D unclear. Trimming pared 5 bases from V and 5 bases from J, leaving 21 bases between. This CDR3 region has 15 residues. Germline loops: CDR1 DFQATT, CDR2 SNEGSKA (reference sequence). CDR3 sequence: CSALYLRLIGETQYF. CDR3 sequence (DNA): TGCAGTGCTCTGTACTTAAGATTGATTGGGGAGACCCAGTACTTC.

The chain employs TRBV27 and TRBJ2-3, with D possibly being TRBD1 or TRBD2 (5 bases each). The ends were cut back, 6 bases at V and 12 bases at J, with 37 bases in the middle. This CDR3 region has 19 residues. CDR1 and CDR2 from the germline V gene are MNHEY and SMNVEV (reference sequence). CDR3 bases: TGTGCCAGCAGCCACAGGCTTGGGAAATCCTTAGCGCGCCCGGTCATACAGTATTTT. Its translation is CASSHRLGKSLARPVIQYF.

This chain connects TRBV2 to TRBJ1-3, with unresolved D. CDR3 size: 11 residues. V was shortened by 11 bases and J by 1 base, with 6 bases between the two germline ends. Germline V CDR1 and CDR2: SNHLY, FYNNEI. The CDR3 protein is CAWGSGNTIYF. CDR3 DNA sequence: TGTGCCTGGGGTTCTGGAAACACCATATATTTT.

V and J are TRBV7-2 and TRBJ1-6; 9 bases agree with TRBD1. The CDR3 has 16 amino acids. V lost 0 bases, J lost 9 bases, and 6 bases stayed unmatched. CDR1 is SGHTA and CDR2 is FQGNSA in the germline V gene. CDR3 sequence reads: CASSLALGTGFSPLHF. The CDR3 DNA is TGTGCCAGCAGCTTAGCGCTAGGGACAGGGTTTTCACCCCTCCACTTT. Looking up the rest from reference TRBV7-2 and TRBJ1-6 gives the full variable domain: GAGVSQSPSNKVTEKGKDVELRCDPISGHTALYWYRQSLGQGLEFLIYFQGNSAPDKSGLPSDRFSAERTGGSVSTLTIQRTQQEDSAVYLCASSLALGTGFSPLHFGNGTRLTVT.

This clonotype has just a few counts. V and J are TRBV9 and TRBJ1-1, with D tentatively TRBD1 (5 bases). CDR1 is SGDLS and CDR2 is YYNGEE in the germline V gene. The CDR3 loop spans 15 amino acids. V lost 1 base and J lost 5, with 15 bases in between. CDR3 protein: CASSVSQTAETEAFF. In DNA form, the CDR3 reads TGTGCCAGCAGCGTATCCCAGACAGCCGAAACTGAAGCTTTCTTT.

The gene calls are TRBV3-1 and TRBJ2-3; TRBD2 aligns across 8 bases. V shed 2 bases, J shed 0 bases, and the junction held 7 bases outside the gene matches. CDR1 LGHDT and CDR2 YNNKEL come from the germline V gene (reference sequence). The CDR3 spans 17 residues. CDR3 residues: CASSQLQTSASTDTQYF. The CDR3 coding sequence is TGTGCCAGCAGCCAACTTCAGACTAGCGCCAGCACAGATACGCAGTATTTT.

The gene calls are TRBV12-3 or TRBV12-4 and TRBJ2-2, with 10 bases that match TRBD2. The V and J ends lost 8 bases and 0 bases, in that order; junction bases with no gene match: 9. There are 17 residues in the CDR3. The CDR3, as DNA: TGTGCCAGCGGGAGCGGGAGGGGGCGATCGAACACCGGGGAGCTGTTTTTT. Protein sequence: CASGSGRGRSNTGELFF.

The table lists this clonotype with a few counts. The chain joins TRBV4-1 to TRBJ1-2; a possible D gene is TRBD1 (5 bases). The CDR3 contains 14 residues. The germline V gene encodes CDR1 MGHRA and CDR2 YSYEKL. V shed 1 base and J shed 2 bases, with 8 bases lying between them. The CDR3 region has the DNA TGCGCCAGCAGCCAAGTGGGGGTGAACTATGGCTACACCTTC. It encodes CASSQVGVNYGYTF.

This clonotype was counted ten times or more. The J gene is TRBJ2-3, the V gene TRBV7-6; D unresolved. Germline CDR1 and CDR2: SGHVS and FNYEAQ. The CDR3 has 14 residues. Trimming removed 2 bases at V and 3 bases at J, with 9 bases between. CDR3 residues: CASSLTPITDTQYF. The DNA for the CDR3 is TGTGCCAGCAGCTTAACCCCGATTACAGATACGCAGTATTTT. Complete variable domain (other parts from reference TRBV7-6 and TRBJ2-3): GAGVSQSPRYKVTKRGQDVALRCDPISGHVSLYWYRQALGQGPEFLTYFNYEAQQDKSGLPNDRFSAERPEGSISTLTIQRTEQRDSAMYRCASSLTPITDTQYFGPGTRLTVL.

This clonotype showed up just a few times. The V gene is TRBV20-1, the J gene TRBJ2-7, with TRBD1 matching 9 bases. The V gene's germline CDR1 is DFQATT and CDR2 SNEGSKA (reference sequence). The CDR3 covers 14 residues. V lost 4 bases to trimming and J lost 1 base; unmatched junction nucleotides: 5. The CDR3 spells CSANSGTGSYEQYF. The CDR3 bases are TGCAGTGCTAATTCCGGGACAGGGTCCTACGAGCAGTACTTC.